By share of the sample, the clone carrying this TCR beta chain is medium-sized. Sample time point: sample taken at primary tumor resection. Donors were around 70 untreated early-stage non-small cell lung cancer patients. This sample was included in a study of spatial heterogeneity in lung cancer. Overall study context: Sequences of the beta chain were consistently detected in greater numbers than alpha-chain sequences.

In the library, each TCR cDNA molecule bore its own unique molecular identifier. TCRdb reprocessed the 5' RACE reads via MiXCR and lists one record per CDR3 protein. Among fewer than 4,500 distinct CDR3 sequences listed, 7.5% to 9% were seen once. V trimming: 1 base; J trimming: 5 bases; junction bases outside the gene matches: 3. This CDR3 is built from 15 residues. Germline V gene data show CDR1 as SGHRS and CDR2 as YFSETQ. The material was normal lung tissue next to the tumor, obtained at surgery. The TCR was taken from a female donor with early-stage non-small cell lung cancer. V gene TRBV5-1 combines with J gene TRBJ2-1; 10 bases match TRBD2. The CDR3 nucleotides are TGCGCCAGCAGCTTGAAACTAGCGGGACACAATGAGCAGTTCTTC. Translated: CASSLKLAGHNEQFF.